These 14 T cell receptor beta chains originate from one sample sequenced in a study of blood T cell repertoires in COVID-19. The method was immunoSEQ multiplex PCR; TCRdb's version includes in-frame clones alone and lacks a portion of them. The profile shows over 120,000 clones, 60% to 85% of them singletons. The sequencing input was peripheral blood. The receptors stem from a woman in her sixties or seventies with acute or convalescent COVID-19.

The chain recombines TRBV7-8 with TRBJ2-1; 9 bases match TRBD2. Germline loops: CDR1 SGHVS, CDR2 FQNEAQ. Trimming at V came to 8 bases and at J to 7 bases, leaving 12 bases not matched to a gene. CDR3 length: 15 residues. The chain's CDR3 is CASSTFSGRRNEQFF. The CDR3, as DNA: TGTGCCAGCTCCACCTTTAGCGGGAGAAGGAATGAGCAGTTCTTC.

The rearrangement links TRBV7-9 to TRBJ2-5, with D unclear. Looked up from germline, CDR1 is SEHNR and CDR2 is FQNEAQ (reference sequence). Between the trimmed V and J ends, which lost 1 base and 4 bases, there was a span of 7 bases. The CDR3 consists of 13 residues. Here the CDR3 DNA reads TGTGCCAGCAGCTTAGGTTCCCTAGAGACCCAGTACTTC. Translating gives CASSLGSLETQYF. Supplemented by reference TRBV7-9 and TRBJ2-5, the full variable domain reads DTGVSQNPRHKITKRGQNVTFRCDPISEHNRLYWYRQTLGQGPEFLTYFQNEAQLEKSRLLSDRFSAERPKGSFSTLEIQRTEQGDSAMYLCASSLGSLETQYFGPGTRLLVL.

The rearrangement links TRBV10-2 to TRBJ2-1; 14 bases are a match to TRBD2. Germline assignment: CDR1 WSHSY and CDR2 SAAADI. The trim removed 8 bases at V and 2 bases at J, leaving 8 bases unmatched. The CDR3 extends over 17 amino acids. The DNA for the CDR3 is TGCGCCAGCCCCCCGGGGACTAGCGGGAGCGCCTACAATGAGCAGTTCTTC. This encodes CASPPGTSGSAYNEQFF.

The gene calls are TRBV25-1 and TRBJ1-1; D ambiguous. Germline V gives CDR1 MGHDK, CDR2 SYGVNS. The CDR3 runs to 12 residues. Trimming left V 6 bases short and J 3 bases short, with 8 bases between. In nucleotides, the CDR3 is TGTGCCAGCAGCCTATACGACACTGAAGCTTTCTTT. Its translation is CASSLYDTEAFF.

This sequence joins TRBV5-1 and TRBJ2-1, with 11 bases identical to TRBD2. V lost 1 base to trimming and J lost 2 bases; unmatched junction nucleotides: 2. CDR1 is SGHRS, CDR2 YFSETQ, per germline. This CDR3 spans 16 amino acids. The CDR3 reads CASSLLGLAAYNEQFF. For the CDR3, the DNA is TGCGCCAGCAGCTTGCTGGGACTAGCGGCCTACAATGAGCAGTTCTTC.

The CDR3 is CASSYLGAGTQYF. The CDR3 DNA reads TGTGCCAGCAGTTACCTGGGGGCGGGGACCCAGTACTTC. V gene TRBV12-3 or TRBV12-4 combines with J gene TRBJ2-5, with D perhaps TRBD1 (6 bases). This CDR3 has 13 amino acids. V was pared by 4 bases and J by 7 bases, with 13 bases between.

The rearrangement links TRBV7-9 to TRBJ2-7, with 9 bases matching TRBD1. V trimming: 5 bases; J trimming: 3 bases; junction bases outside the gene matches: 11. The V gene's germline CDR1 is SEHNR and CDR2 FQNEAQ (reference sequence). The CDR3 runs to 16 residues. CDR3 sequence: CASSALGTGFFYEQYF. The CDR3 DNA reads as TGTGCCAGCAGCGCCCTCGGGACAGGGTTTTTCTACGAGCAGTACTTC. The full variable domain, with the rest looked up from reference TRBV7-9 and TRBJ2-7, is DTGVSQNPRHKITKRGQNVTFRCDPISEHNRLYWYRQTLGQGPEFLTYFQNEAQLEKSRLLSDRFSAERPKGSFSTLEIQRTEQGDSAMYLCASSALGTGFFYEQYFGPGTRLTVT.

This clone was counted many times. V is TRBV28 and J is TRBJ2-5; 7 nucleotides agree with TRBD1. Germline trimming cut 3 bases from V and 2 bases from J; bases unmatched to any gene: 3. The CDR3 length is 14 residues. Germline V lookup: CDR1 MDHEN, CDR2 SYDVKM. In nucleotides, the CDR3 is TGTGCCAGCAGTTTTCGGGACAGTCAAGAGACCCAGTACTTC. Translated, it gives CASSFRDSQETQYF.

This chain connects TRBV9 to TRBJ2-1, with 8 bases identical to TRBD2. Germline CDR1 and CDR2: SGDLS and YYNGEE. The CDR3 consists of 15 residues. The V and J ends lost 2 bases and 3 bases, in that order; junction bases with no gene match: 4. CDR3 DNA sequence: TGTGCCAGCAGCGTGGATAGCGGGAACTACAATGAGCAGTTCTTC. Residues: CASSVDSGNYNEQFF.

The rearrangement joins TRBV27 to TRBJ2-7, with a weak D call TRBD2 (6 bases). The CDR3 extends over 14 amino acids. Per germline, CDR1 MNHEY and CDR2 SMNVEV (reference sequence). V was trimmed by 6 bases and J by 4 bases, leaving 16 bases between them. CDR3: CASRPLASPYEQYF. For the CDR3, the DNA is TGTGCCAGCAGACCTCTAGCGTCCCCTTACGAGCAGTACTTC.

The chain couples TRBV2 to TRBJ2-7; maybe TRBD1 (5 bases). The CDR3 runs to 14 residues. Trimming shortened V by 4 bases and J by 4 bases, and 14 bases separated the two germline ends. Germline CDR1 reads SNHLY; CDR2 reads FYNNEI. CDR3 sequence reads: CASSVQGPWYEQYF. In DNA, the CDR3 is TGTGCCAGCAGTGTGCAGGGCCCTTGGTACGAGCAGTACTTC.

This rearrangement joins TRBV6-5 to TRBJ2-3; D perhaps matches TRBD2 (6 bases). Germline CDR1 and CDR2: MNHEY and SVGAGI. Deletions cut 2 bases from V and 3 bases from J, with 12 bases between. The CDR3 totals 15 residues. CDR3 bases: TGTGCCAGCAGTTACGGAGGGAGGTGGACAGATACGCAGTATTTT. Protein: CASSYGGRWTDTQYF.

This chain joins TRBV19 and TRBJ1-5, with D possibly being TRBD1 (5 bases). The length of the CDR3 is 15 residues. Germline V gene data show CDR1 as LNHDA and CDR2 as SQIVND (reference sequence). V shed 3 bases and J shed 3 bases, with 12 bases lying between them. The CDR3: CASSMWRGVNQPQHF. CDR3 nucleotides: TGTGCCAGTAGTATGTGGAGGGGAGTCAATCAGCCCCAGCATTTT.

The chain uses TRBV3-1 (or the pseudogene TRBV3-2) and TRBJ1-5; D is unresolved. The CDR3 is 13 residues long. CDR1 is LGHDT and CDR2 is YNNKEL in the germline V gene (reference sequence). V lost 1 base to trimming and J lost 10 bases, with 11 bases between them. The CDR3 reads CASSQVLGPPQHF. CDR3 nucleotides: TGTGCCAGCAGCCAAGTACTTGGGCCCCCCCAGCATTTT.